This entry lists 6 T cell receptor beta chains sequenced from one sample in a study of blood T cell repertoires in COVID-19. Clones were read by immunoSEQ multiplex PCR, and TCRdb kept only the in-frame ones, dropping some. Here the sample spans about 140,000 clones, 87% being singletons. Specimen: peripheral blood. The receptors come from a human donor in a cohort sampled during active COVID-19.

This clone was detected only a few times. This sequence joins TRBV7-8 and TRBJ1-5; D gene ambiguous. V was cut by 2 bases and J by 10 bases, with 9 bases left in between. The CDR3 is 12 residues long. Germline V lookup: CDR1 SGHVS, CDR2 FQNEAQ. CDR3 in DNA: TGTGCCAGCAGCTTAATAGCGGGTCCCCAGCATTTT. It is translated as CASSLIAGPQHF.

The rearrangement joins TRBV25-1 to TRBJ2-7; 7 nucleotides match TRBD1. V shed 3 bases, J shed 0 bases, and the junction held 5 bases outside the gene matches. Germline V gene sequence: CDR1 MGHDK, CDR2 SYGVNS. The CDR3 covers 15 residues. DNA for the CDR3: TGTGCCAGCAGTGATGTCCGGGACAGCTCCTACGAGCAGTACTTC. This gives the protein CASSDVRDSSYEQYF.

The chain couples TRBV15 to TRBJ1-1; the D is unclear. Germline V gene sequence: CDR1 LNHNV, CDR2 YYDKDF (reference sequence). This CDR3 has 14 amino acids. V was clipped by 2 bases and J by 1 base, with 8 bases between them. CDR3 loop: CATSRIQRNTEAFF. Written as DNA, the CDR3 is TGTGCCACCAGCAGAATACAACGGAACACTGAAGCTTTCTTT.

V and J are TRBV5-6 and TRBJ2-7; 7 bases fit TRBD2. The CDR3 runs to 13 residues. The V gene end was trimmed by 4 bases and the J gene end by 4 bases; junction bases not matched to a gene: 5. The germline V gene has CDR1 SGHDT and CDR2 YYEEEE. In DNA, the CDR3 is TGTGCCAGCAGCACTGGACTAGGATACGAGCAGTACTTC. Its translation is CASSTGLGYEQYF.

The V call is TRBV10-1, the J call TRBJ2-3; TRBD1 agrees at 10 bases. CDR1 is WNHNN and CDR2 is SYGVQD in the germline V gene (reference sequence). V shed 6 bases and J 0 bases; nucleotides not matched to a gene: 6. This CDR3 region has 16 residues. CDR3 protein: CASSFGGQGSTDTQYF. The CDR3 coding sequence is TGCGCCAGCAGCTTCGGGGGACAGGGGAGCACAGATACGCAGTATTTT.

This clone was seen just once. V is TRBV5-8 and J is TRBJ2-7; 10 bases line up with TRBD1. The CDR3 is made up of 15 amino acids. Germline CDR1 and CDR2: SGHTS and YDEGEE. With V trimmed by 2 bases and J by 5 bases, 7 bases remained unmatched. CDR3 loop: CASSLGGQGRNEQYF. The CDR3 region has the DNA TGTGCCAGCAGCTTAGGGGGACAGGGGAGGAACGAGCAGTACTTC. The full variable domain, rest sourced from reference TRBV5-8 and TRBJ2-7, is EAGVTQSPTHLIKTRGQQATLRCSPISGHTSVYWYQQALGLGLQFLLWYDEGEERNRGNFPPRFSGRQFPNYSSELNVNALELEDSALYLCASSLGGQGRNEQYFGPGTRLTVT.